This T cell receptor (beta chain) originates from a study of CD8+ T cells in alopecia areata. Overall study context: Treated patients were given oral tofacitinib, which was dosed at 5 to 10 mg twice daily.

This clone appeared a few times. As yet, its antigen is unknown. Study-level findings and limits: More clonal than normal scalp was lesional scalp, particularly alopecia totalis/universalis.

CD4+ and CD8+ T cells were sorted from PBMCs. It was cDNA, reverse transcribed from extracted RNA, that served as the sequencing template. Sequenced by immunoSEQ multiplex PCR; TCRdb stores in-frame clones only, minus some. The top ten clones hold 3% to 3.5% of a sample with roughly 120,000 clones, roughly two fifths of them seen once. There are 12 residues in the CDR3. Germline-derived CDR1 and CDR2 are SQVTM and ANQGSEA. Trimming left V 4 bases short and J 2 bases short, with 8 bases between. The source material was CD4+ T cells sorted from blood. The chain recombines TRBV29-1 with TRBJ1-1; D is uncertain. This clonotype was sampled from a human donor with alopecia areata. CDR3 DNA sequence: TGCAGCGTTGCTCGAACAAACACTGAAGCTTTCTTT. This sequence encodes CSVARTNTEAFF.